The rows below give T cell receptor beta chains drawn from one sample of a study of cytomegalovirus exposure and HLA in healthy donors. Assay: immunoSEQ multiplex PCR; the TCRdb copy retains only in-frame clones and omits some. The sample has fewer than 250,000 clones, around 67% seen once. The sequencing input was PBMCs. These receptors came from a woman aged 30 to 39 in good health and CMV-seropositive. The CDR3 runs from the conserved cysteine through the conserved F or W. D genes are given only for firm matches. Clone size is stated in some rows and not others, as once, few, many or a class when expanded.

abundance: .; d_gene: .; v_gene: TRBV2; j_gene: TRBJ2-1; CDR3nt: TGTGCCAGCAGTGAGGCAGGGGACTACAATGAGCAGTTCTTC; CDR3aa: CASSEAGDYNEQFF
abundance: few; d_gene: .; v_gene: TRBV6-5; j_gene: TRBJ1-1; CDR3nt: TGTGCCAGCAGTTACGCCAGGGGAAGAAGGTTTACTGAAGCTTTCTTT; CDR3aa: CASSYARGRRFTEAFF
abundance: .; d_gene: .; v_gene: TRBV27; j_gene: TRBJ2-5; CDR3nt: TGTGCCAGCAGTCGAAGGGGATTGGAGACCCAGTACTTC; CDR3aa: CASSRRGLETQYF
abundance: few; d_gene: .; v_gene: TRBV5-1; j_gene: TRBJ1-1; CDR3nt: TGCGCCAGCAGCTCTGGGAGCGGCACTGAAGCTTTCTTT; CDR3aa: CASSSGSGTEAFF
abundance: few; d_gene: TRBD1; v_gene: TRBV7-2; j_gene: TRBJ2-7; CDR3nt: TGTGCCAGCAGCTGGGGACAGGTCGCCTACGAGCAGTACTTC; CDR3aa: CASSWGQVAYEQYF
abundance: .; d_gene: TRBD2; v_gene: TRBV18; j_gene: TRBJ2-2; CDR3nt: TGTGCCAGCTTTCCGACTAGCGGGGGATCGAACACCGGGGAGCTGTTTTTT; CDR3aa: CASFPTSGGSNTGELFF
abundance: once; d_gene: TRBD1; v_gene: TRBV10-3; j_gene: TRBJ2-7; CDR3nt: TGTGCCATCAGCTCCCGGGACAGGGGAAGGTACGAGCAGTACTTC; CDR3aa: CAISSRDRGRYEQYF
abundance: few; d_gene: TRBD2; v_gene: TRBV2; j_gene: TRBJ2-3; CDR3nt: TGTGCCAGCAGCGGGAGCGGGGGGCGTGATACGCAGTATTTT; CDR3aa: CASSGSGGRDTQYF
abundance: few; d_gene: .; v_gene: TRBV13; j_gene: TRBJ2-1; CDR3nt: TGTGCCAGCAGCTTAGCCCCTCCACGGTCCTACAATGAGCAGTTCTTC; CDR3aa: CASSLAPPRSYNEQFF
abundance: .; d_gene: TRBD2; v_gene: TRBV11-2; j_gene: TRBJ2-7; CDR3nt: TGTGCCAGCAGCTTAGTTAGCAGGATAGCGGGAGTAGGGTACGAGCAGTACTTC; CDR3aa: CASSLVSRIAGVGYEQYF
abundance: once; d_gene: .; v_gene: TRBV7-9; j_gene: TRBJ2-5; CDR3nt: TGTGCCAGCAGCTTCGCTTTTGGGGCCAAACAAGAGACCCAGTACTTC; CDR3aa: CASSFAFGAKQETQYF
abundance: .; d_gene: TRBD2; v_gene: TRBV28; j_gene: TRBJ2-5; CDR3nt: TGTGCCAGCAGTTTAGCTAGCGGGAGGGCCCGAGAGACCCAGTACTTC; CDR3aa: CASSLASGRARETQYF
abundance: .; d_gene: TRBD1; v_gene: TRBV9; j_gene: TRBJ1-1; CDR3nt: TGTGCCAGCACCTCACTTGGACAGGGGGTGAAGGACACTGAAGCTTTCTTT; CDR3aa: CASTSLGQGVKDTEAFF
abundance: .; d_gene: .; v_gene: TRBV11-2; j_gene: TRBJ2-2; CDR3nt: TGTGCCAGCAGCTTAACAGGGAACACCGGGGAGCTGTTTTTT; CDR3aa: CASSLTGNTGELFF
abundance: .; d_gene: .; v_gene: TRBV6-1; j_gene: TRBJ2-7; CDR3nt: TGTGCCAGCAGTGAAGCGACGGGACTCAGCGTCGGCGAGCAGTACTTC; CDR3aa: CASSEATGLSVGEQYF
abundance: .; d_gene: TRBD2; v_gene: TRBV6-1; j_gene: TRBJ2-1; CDR3nt: TGTGCCAGCAGTGGAGGACTAGCCATGGGTGAGCAGTTCTTC; CDR3aa: CASSGGLAMGEQFF
abundance: once; d_gene: TRBD2; v_gene: TRBV28; j_gene: TRBJ2-7; CDR3nt: TGTGCCATCCGGTGGGGGGGAGAGCCCTACGAGCAGTACTTC; CDR3aa: CAIRWGGEPYEQYF
abundance: .; d_gene: .; v_gene: TRBV29-1; j_gene: TRBJ2-1; CDR3nt: TGCAGCGTTGAAGGAGTAGCCAAAGAGCAGTTCTTC; CDR3aa: CSVEGVAKEQFF
abundance: .; d_gene: TRBD1; v_gene: TRBV11-3; j_gene: TRBJ1-3; CDR3nt: TGTGCCAGCAGCTACAGGGGAGAGGGTGGAAACACCATATATTTT; CDR3aa: CASSYRGEGGNTIYF
abundance: .; d_gene: TRBD1; v_gene: TRBV6-5; j_gene: TRBJ1-2; CDR3nt: TGTGCCAGCAGTTTCCTGACAGGGGTGGACTATGGCTACACCTTC; CDR3aa: CASSFLTGVDYGYTF
abundance: few; d_gene: .; v_gene: TRBV9; j_gene: TRBJ2-3; CDR3nt: TGTGCCAGCAGCGTAAATGGCCGGGGAGGAGATACGCAGTATTTT; CDR3aa: CASSVNGRGGDTQYF
abundance: .; d_gene: TRBD1; v_gene: TRBV7-9; j_gene: TRBJ1-1; CDR3nt: TGTGCCAGCAGCTTGGGGACAGGAGTAAACACTGAAGCTTTCTTT; CDR3aa: CASSLGTGVNTEAFF
abundance: few; d_gene: .; v_gene: TRBV19; j_gene: TRBJ1-1; CDR3nt: TGTGCCAGTAGTACTTCAGGGATCACTGAAGCTTTCTTT; CDR3aa: CASSTSGITEAFF
abundance: .; d_gene: TRBD2; v_gene: TRBV6-1; j_gene: TRBJ2-7; CDR3nt: TGTGCCAGCAGTGAACCGGGACTAAGAACGTACGAGCAGTACTTC; CDR3aa: CASSEPGLRTYEQYF
abundance: .; d_gene: TRBD1; v_gene: TRBV7-6; j_gene: TRBJ1-5; CDR3nt: TGTGCCAGCAGCCCGAGACAGGGAGCCCAGCATTTT; CDR3aa: CASSPRQGAQHF
abundance: .; d_gene: TRBD2; v_gene: TRBV7-9; j_gene: TRBJ2-1; CDR3nt: TGTGCCAGCAGCTTAGAGGCGGGAGGGTACGTCAATGAGCAGTTCTTC; CDR3aa: CASSLEAGGYVNEQFF
abundance: .; d_gene: TRBD2; v_gene: TRBV5-1; j_gene: TRBJ2-1; CDR3nt: TGCGCCGGCAGCGCACTAGCGGGCCCAAACAATGAGCAGTTCTTC; CDR3aa: CAGSALAGPNNEQFF
abundance: .; d_gene: .; v_gene: TRBV11-3; j_gene: TRBJ2-7; CDR3nt: TGTGCCAGCAGCTTAGGGGGCAACTCCTACGAGCAGTACTTC; CDR3aa: CASSLGGNSYEQYF
abundance: .; d_gene: .; v_gene: TRBV28; j_gene: TRBJ2-6; CDR3nt: TGTGCCAGCAGTTTCAACACCCCCGCTGGGGCCAACGTCCTGACTTTC; CDR3aa: CASSFNTPAGANVLTF
abundance: .; d_gene: .; v_gene: TRBV11-1; j_gene: TRBJ2-5; CDR3nt: TGTGCCAGCAGCTTTAACGGCGGGGAGACCCAGTACTTC; CDR3aa: CASSFNGGETQYF
abundance: .; d_gene: TRBD1; v_gene: TRBV7-9; j_gene: TRBJ1-1; CDR3nt: TGTGCCAGCAGCTTCGGGACAGATGAAGCTTTCTTT; CDR3aa: CASSFGTDEAFF
abundance: few; d_gene: TRBD2; v_gene: TRBV5-1; j_gene: TRBJ2-7; CDR3nt: TGCGCCAGCAGCTTGGCAGCCGGGAGGGCCCACGAGCAGTACTTC; CDR3aa: CASSLAAGRAHEQYF
abundance: once; d_gene: .; v_gene: TRBV13; j_gene: TRBJ2-1; CDR3nt: TGTGCCAGCAGCTTGGCTGGGGGGGAGCAGTTCTTC; CDR3aa: CASSLAGGEQFF
abundance: .; d_gene: TRBD2; v_gene: TRBV29-1; j_gene: TRBJ2-7; CDR3nt: TGCAGCGTTCGGACTAGCGGGCCCTCCTACGAGCAGTACTTC; CDR3aa: CSVRTSGPSYEQYF
abundance: .; d_gene: .; v_gene: TRBV27; j_gene: TRBJ1-4; CDR3nt: TGTGCCAGCAGTTCCCGGAGGAGACGCGGAGAAAAACTGTTTTTT; CDR3aa: CASSSRRRRGEKLFF
abundance: .; d_gene: TRBD1; v_gene: TRBV19; j_gene: TRBJ2-5; CDR3nt: TGTGCCAGTAGTAAGGACAGGCGCCAAGAGACCCAGTACTTC; CDR3aa: CASSKDRRQETQYF
abundance: .; d_gene: TRBD2; v_gene: TRBV18; j_gene: TRBJ2-1; CDR3nt: TGTGCCAGCTCACCGCTAACTAGCGGGTCCCCCTACAATGAGCAGTTCTTC; CDR3aa: CASSPLTSGSPYNEQFF
abundance: few; d_gene: TRBD1; v_gene: TRBV7-2; j_gene: TRBJ1-2; CDR3nt: TGTGCCAGCAGCCACATACAACAGGGGGCGCGCTATGGCTACACCTTC; CDR3aa: CASSHIQQGARYGYTF
abundance: once; d_gene: TRBD1; v_gene: TRBV28; j_gene: TRBJ2-7; CDR3nt: TGTGCCAGCAGGGGACAGGGGAGATCCTACGAGCAGTACTTC; CDR3aa: CASRGQGRSYEQYF
abundance: .; d_gene: TRBD2; v_gene: TRBV6-5; j_gene: TRBJ2-3; CDR3nt: TGTGCCAGCAGCCCCGGACTAGCGACAGATACGCAGTATTTT; CDR3aa: CASSPGLATDTQYF
abundance: .; d_gene: .; v_gene: TRBV7-2; j_gene: TRBJ1-5; CDR3nt: TGTGCCAGCAGCCCCGAAGGATTTAGCCGTCAGCCCCAGCATTTT; CDR3aa: CASSPEGFSRQPQHF
abundance: .; d_gene: TRBD1; v_gene: TRBV29-1; j_gene: TRBJ2-1; CDR3nt: TGCAGCGTACACAGGGGCGCGGGTGAGCAGTTCTTC; CDR3aa: CSVHRGAGEQFF
abundance: .; d_gene: .; v_gene: TRBV2; j_gene: TRBJ1-3; CDR3nt: TGTGCCAGCAGCCGAAGGCAGGCTGCTGGAAACACCATATATTTT; CDR3aa: CASSRRQAAGNTIYF